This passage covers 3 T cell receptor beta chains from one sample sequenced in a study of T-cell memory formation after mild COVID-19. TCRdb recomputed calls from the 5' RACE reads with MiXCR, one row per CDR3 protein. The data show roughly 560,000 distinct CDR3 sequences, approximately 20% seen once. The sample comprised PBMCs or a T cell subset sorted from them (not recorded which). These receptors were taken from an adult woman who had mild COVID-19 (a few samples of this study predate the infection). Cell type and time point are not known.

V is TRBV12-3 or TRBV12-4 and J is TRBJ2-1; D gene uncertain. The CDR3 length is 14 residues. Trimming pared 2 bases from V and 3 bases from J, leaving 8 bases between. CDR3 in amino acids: CASSLTASYNEQFF. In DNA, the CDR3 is TGTGCCAGCAGTTTAACGGCGAGCTACAATGAGCAGTTCTTC.

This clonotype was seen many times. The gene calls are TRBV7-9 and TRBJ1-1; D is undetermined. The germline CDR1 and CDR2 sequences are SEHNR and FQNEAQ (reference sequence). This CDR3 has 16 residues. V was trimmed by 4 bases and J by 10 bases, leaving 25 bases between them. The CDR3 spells CASSYQPGETTEGAFF. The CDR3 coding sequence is TGTGCCAGCAGCTATCAACCGGGCGAAACGACGGAGGGAGCTTTCTTT.

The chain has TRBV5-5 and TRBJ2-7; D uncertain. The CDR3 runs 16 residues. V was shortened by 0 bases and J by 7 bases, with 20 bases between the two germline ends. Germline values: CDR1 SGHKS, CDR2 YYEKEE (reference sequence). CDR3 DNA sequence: TGTGCCAGCAGCTTGGGACGGTCACAGCCACTCGGGGAGCAGTACTTC. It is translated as CASSLGRSQPLGEQYF. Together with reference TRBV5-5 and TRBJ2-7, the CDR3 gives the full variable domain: DAGVTQSPTHLIKTRGQQVTLRCSPISGHKSVSWYQQVLGQGPQFIFQYYEKEERGRGNFPDRFSARQFPNYSSELNVNALLLGDSALYLCASSLGRSQPLGEQYFGPGTRLTVT.